The clone carrying this T cell receptor (beta chain) was detected a few times. The antigen is undetermined. The sample is drawn from a study of cytomegalovirus exposure and HLA in healthy donors. The donors, nominally healthy at sampling, likely had unrecorded immune exposures. This PCR relied on a set of 60 Vbeta primers and 13 Jbeta primers. Repertoires were generated with immunoSEQ multiplex PCR, while TCRdb's copy carries only in-frame clones and drops some. The data contain approximately 91,000 clones, 60% to 80% of them singletons. Regarding the study as a whole: Later on, an analysis showed TCR association rates differing by HLA locus, with DRB1 the most and HLA-C the fewest. Data from an earlier analysis indicated that most TCR beta V segments were productive either about 87% or about 30% of the time. Most likely, a cluster of highly shared sequence variants arose as a sequencing artifact.

The length of the CDR3 is 12 residues. Germline V gene sequence: CDR1 SGHNT, CDR2 YENEEA. V dropped 1 base and J dropped 12 bases, with 10 bases sitting between them. The TCR originated in a female donor in good health and CMV-seronegative. The V call is TRBV11-3, the J call TRBJ2-1; D is possibly TRBD1 (5 bases). Sample: PBMCs. The CDR3 here is CASSLASGSQFF. CDR3 sequence (DNA): TGTGCCAGCAGCTTAGCCTCAGGGTCGCAGTTCTTC.